This T cell receptor (beta chain) was sequenced during a study of blood T cell repertoires in COVID-19. Study at large: Italy, Spain and the United States were the sources of the convalescent and acute COVID-19 samples. PBMCs, B-cell-depleted T cells, or T cells provided the cDNA or gDNA that made up the material.

Original analysis: Estimation of nucleated cell counts was performed using reference gene primer amplification. Sequencing used immunoSEQ multiplex PCR; TCRdb keeps in-frame clones, though not all of them. V and J calls and clone size are given by that table; D and trimming were obtained from the DNA. The table lists 220,000 or so clones, around four fifths of them singletons, with more than 4.5% in the top ten. The V end lost 2 bases, the J end lost 7 bases, and 13 bases lay between the germline ends. CDR1 and CDR2 from the germline V gene are SNHLY and FYNNEI. This CDR3 has 14 amino acids. This clonotype was sampled from a woman aged 60-75 years who had recovered from COVID-19. The gene calls are TRBV2 and TRBJ2-3; perhaps TRBD2 as D (6 bases). The specimen was peripheral blood. The CDR3 DNA reads TGTGCCAGCAGTGAATCCGGGGGTCGCTATACGCAGTATTTT. This translates into CASSESGGRYTQYF.